The rows below give T cell receptor beta chains drawn from one sample of a study of CD8 T cells in ankylosing spondylitis. TCRdb independently ran MiXCR on the 5' RACE reads; one entry per CDR3 protein. The sample has about 450,000 distinct CDR3 sequences, more than 25% seen once. Source material: blood, either unsorted or a sorted T cell fraction (not recorded which). Receptor source: a male donor with ankylosing spondylitis. The CDR3 runs from the conserved cysteine through the conserved F or W. Fields, in order: CDR3 protein, CDR3 DNA, clone size, J gene, D gene, V gene. The D gene is left open where the match is weak. Clone size is stated in some rows and not others, as once, few, many or a class when expanded.

CASSYSARGIEKLFF	TGTGCCAGCAGTTACTCGGCCAGGGGGATAGAAAAACTGTTTTTT	NA	TRBJ1-4	TRBD1	TRBV6-5
CASSFVRMETQYF	TGTGCCAGCAGTTTTGTGCGGATGGAGACCCAGTACTTC	NA	TRBJ2-5	NA	TRBV12-3/TRBV12-4
CASSLNGRNNEQFF	TGCGCCAGCAGCTTGAACGGGCGGAACAATGAGCAGTTCTTC	NA	TRBJ2-1	NA	TRBV5-1
CASSQGGLSGYTF	TGTGCCAGCAGCCAAGGGGGCCTGAGTGGCTACACCTTC	NA	TRBJ1-2	NA	TRBV14
CASSLRGTGEATNEKLFF	TGCGCCAGCAGCTTGAGGGGCACAGGGGAGGCAACTAATGAAAAACTGTTTTTT	NA	TRBJ1-4	TRBD1	TRBV5-1
CASSLRWSYNEQFF	TGTGCCAGCAGCCTGCGATGGTCCTACAATGAGCAGTTCTTC	many	TRBJ2-1	NA	TRBV7-8
CASSPALPSGDGTAIF	TGCGCCAGCAGCCCCGCCCTACCTAGCGGGGATGGGACTGCGATCTTC	NA	TRBJ2-1	TRBD2	TRBV10-2
CASSPTLASNEQFF	TGTGCCAGCAGCCCCACACTAGCGTCCAATGAGCAGTTCTTC	NA	TRBJ2-1	TRBD2	TRBV27
CATSRVARNYEQYF	TGTGCCACCAGCAGAGTTGCCAGAAACTACGAGCAGTACTTC	few	TRBJ2-7	NA	TRBV15
CASQLLGSRNEKLFF	TGTGCCAGCCAGCTTTTGGGAAGTAGAAATGAAAAACTGTTTTTT	few	TRBJ1-4	NA	TRBV7-8